Presented here are 2 T cell receptor beta chains from one specimen sequenced in a study of T cell clusters in autoimmune cytopenias. Each sample's input was around 250 ng genomic DNA, roughly 40,000 genome equivalents. TRB was amplified by touch-down multiplex PCR, primer pools A and B combined. TCRdb reprocessed the multiplex PCR reads and reports one entry per CDR3 protein, with no DNA. This sample contains hundreds of distinct CDR3 sequences. The sequenced sample consisted of peripheral blood. The receptors derive from a human donor with an autoimmune cytopenia or autoimmune hepatitis (not recorded which).

The chain joins TRBV14 to TRBJ2-7; TCRdb proposes TRBD2, but this gene call is untestable without DNA. The CDR3 totals 15 residues. The germline V gene encodes CDR1 SGHDN and CDR2 FVKESK. The CDR3 loop reads CASSRTSGSWYEQYF.

This clonotype counts as medium-sized by frequency. Here the CDR3 reads CASSFNNQPQHF. The chain combines TRBV5-6 with TRBJ1-5. The V gene's germline CDR1 is SGHDT and CDR2 YYEEEE. The length of the CDR3 is 12 residues.